This is a list of T cell receptor beta chains from one sample in a study of T cells after somatic rescue of genetic block. Sequencing was performed with immunoSEQ multiplex PCR; in TCRdb, only in-frame clones are kept and a portion is missing. Here the sample spans roughly 71,000 clones, approximately 91% being singletons. The sample was peripheral blood mononuclear cells (PBMCs). The receptors were sampled from a man aged 25 to 40. Both conserved end residues are part of each CDR3. The order of the fields is D gene, J gene, V gene, clone size, CDR3 protein, CDR3 DNA. D genes are given only for firm matches. A clone size is listed for some rows: how often the clone was seen (once, few, many), or a class if it is expanded.

>TRBD2|TRBJ2-7|TRBV25-1|NA
CASSESGLATKGEQYF
TGTGCCAGCAGTGAATCGGGACTAGCCACGAAGGGCGAGCAGTACTTC
>TRBD1|TRBJ2-5|TRBV7-8|NA
CASSHRDRVSETQYF
TGTGCCAGCAGCCACCGGGACAGGGTATCTGAGACCCAGTACTTC
>TRBD2|TRBJ2-1|TRBV4-2|NA
CASSHREDNEQFF
TGTGCCAGCAGCCACCGGGAGGACAATGAGCAGTTCTTC
>NA|TRBJ1-5|TRBV4-1|NA
CASSQDRNSNQPQHF
TGCGCCAGCAGCCAAGACAGAAATAGCAATCAGCCCCAGCATTTT
>NA|TRBJ2-7|TRBV20-1|once
CSAFEAYEQYF
TGCAGTGCATTCGAGGCCTACGAGCAGTACTTC
>NA|TRBJ2-7|TRBV5-1|NA
CASSLNVGAYEQYF
TGCGCCAGCAGCTTGAACGTCGGGGCCTACGAGCAGTACTTC
>TRBD1|TRBJ1-1|TRBV10-3|NA
CAISGFATGGNTEAFF
TGTGCCATCAGTGGTTTTGCCACAGGGGGGAACACTGAAGCTTTCTTT
>TRBD2|TRBJ2-5|TRBV28|NA
CASTDEGLAGVAQETQYF
TGTGCCAGCACCGACGAAGGACTAGCGGGAGTGGCCCAAGAGACCCAGTACTTC
>TRBD2|TRBJ2-1|TRBV7-9|NA
CASSSPSGGNEQFF
TGTGCCAGCAGCTCCCCCTCGGGAGGGAATGAGCAGTTCTTC
>NA|TRBJ2-1|TRBV27|NA
CASSLVGLDNEQFF
TGTGCCAGCAGTTTAGTGGGCTTGGACAATGAGCAGTTCTTC
>NA|TRBJ2-5|TRBV11-3|NA
CASSLGGQETQYF
TGTGCCAGCAGCTTAGGGGGGCAAGAGACCCAGTACTTC
>NA|TRBJ2-7|TRBV7-9|NA
CASSLVTDHEQYF
TGTGCCAGCAGCTTAGTGACAGACCACGAGCAGTACTTC
>NA|TRBJ2-7|TRBV20-1|NA
CSALHDPEQHF
TGCAGTGCTCTCCATGACCCCGAGCAGCACTTC
>NA|TRBJ2-2|TRBV5-8|NA
CASSFPTSRGGELFF
TGTGCCAGCAGCTTCCCGACTAGTCGTGGCGGGGAGCTGTTTTTT
>NA|TRBJ2-7|TRBV5-6|NA
CASSLRTLPGEQYF
TGTGCCAGCAGCCTCCGGACTCTCCCGGGCGAGCAGTACTTC
>NA|TRBJ2-1|TRBV7-9|NA
CASSLATLVNEQFF
TGTGCCAGCAGCTTAGCCACACTCGTCAATGAGCAGTTCTTC
>TRBD2|TRBJ2-1|TRBV6-1|NA
CASSETLAGDHNEQFF
TGTGCCAGCAGTGAAACACTAGCGGGGGACCACAATGAGCAGTTCTTC
>NA|TRBJ2-5|TRBV6-1|NA
CASGGASRETQYF
TGTGCCAGCGGAGGGGCTAGCAGAGAGACCCAGTACTTC
>NA|TRBJ1-1|TRBV27|NA
CASSSGTIPNTEAFF
TGTGCCAGCAGCTCGGGGACAATCCCGAACACTGAAGCTTTCTTT
>NA|TRBJ1-5|TRBV19|NA
CASSMAAYSNQPQHF
TGTGCCAGTAGTATGGCAGCGTATAGCAATCAGCCCCAGCATTTT
>NA|TRBJ2-3|TRBV5-4|NA
CASSHSYYTDTQYF
TGTGCCAGCAGCCATAGCTATTACACAGATACGCAGTATTTT
>TRBD1|TRBJ2-5|TRBV10-3|NA
CAISESRDRASQETQYF
TGTGCCATCAGTGAGTCGAGGGACAGGGCCTCTCAAGAGACCCAGTACTTC
>NA|TRBJ1-2|TRBV9|NA
CASSVGRAGDGYTF
TGTGCCAGCAGCGTAGGTCGGGCGGGAGACGGCTACACCTTC
>TRBD1|TRBJ2-1|TRBV27|NA
CASSYKGGLNEQFF
TGTGCCAGCAGTTACAAAGGGGGCCTAAATGAGCAGTTCTTC
>NA|TRBJ2-3|TRBV9|NA
CASSSPFSGRTDTQYF
TGTGCCAGCAGCAGCCCGTTTAGCGGACGCACAGATACGCAGTATTTT